These 2 T cell receptor beta chains originate from one sample sequenced in a study of PD-1 blockade in classical Hodgkin lymphoma. The repertoire was sequenced with immunoSEQ multiplex PCR; TCRdb's copy has only in-frame clones and lacks some. Of some 93,000 clones listed, around 78% are singletons. Time point indicated: cycle 4 day 1 (C4D1), after five to seven weeks of nivolumab. Exposure to brentuximab vedotin varied, and each patient had relapsed following autologous stem cell transplantation. The sample was peripheral blood mononuclear cells (PBMCs), taken before the fourth cycle of nivolumab. These receptors were taken from a human donor with classical Hodgkin lymphoma.

In this sample, this clone turned up once. The V call is TRBV5-3, the J call TRBJ2-7; 11 bases align to TRBD2. TRBV5-3 carries the ORF label, with uncertain function. CDR3 length: 23 residues. J gave up 0 bases and V 0 bases, and 23 bases lay outside the gene matches. In DNA, the CDR3 is TGTGCCAGAAGCTTGGGGGCCATAAAAACCGGGACTAGCGGTCCCAGGCACTCCTACGAGCAGTACTTC. Amino acid sequence: CARSLGAIKTGTSGPRHSYEQYF.

The CDR3 DNA is TGTGCCAGCTCACCTCCGGGAGGGCCCTACGAGCAGTACTTC. It yields the protein CASSPPGGPYEQYF. The V and J genes are TRBV18 and TRBJ2-7; 8 bases match TRBD2. The V and J ends lost 3 bases and 2 bases, in that order; junction bases with no gene match: 3. CDR1 KGHSH and CDR2 LQKENI come from the germline V gene. The length of the CDR3 is 14 residues.